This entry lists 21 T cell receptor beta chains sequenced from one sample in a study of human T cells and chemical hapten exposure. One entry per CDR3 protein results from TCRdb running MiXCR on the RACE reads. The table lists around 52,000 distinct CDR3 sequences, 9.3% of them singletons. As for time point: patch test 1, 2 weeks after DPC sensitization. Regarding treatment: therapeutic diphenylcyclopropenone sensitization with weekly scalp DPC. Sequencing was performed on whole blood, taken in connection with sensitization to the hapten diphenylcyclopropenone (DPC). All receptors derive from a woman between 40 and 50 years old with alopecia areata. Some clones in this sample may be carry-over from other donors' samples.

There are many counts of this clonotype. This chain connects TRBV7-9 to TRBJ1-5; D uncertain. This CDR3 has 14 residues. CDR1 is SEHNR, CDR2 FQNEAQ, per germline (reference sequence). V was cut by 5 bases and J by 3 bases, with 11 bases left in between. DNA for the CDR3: TGTGCCAGCAGCGACTCATACGCCAATCAGCCCCAGCATTTT. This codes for CASSDSYANQPQHF.

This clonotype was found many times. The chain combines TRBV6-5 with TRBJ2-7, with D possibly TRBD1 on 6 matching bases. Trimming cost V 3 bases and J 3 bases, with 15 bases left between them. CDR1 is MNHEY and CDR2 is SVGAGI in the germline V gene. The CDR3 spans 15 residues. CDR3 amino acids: CASSYAQGPSYEQYF. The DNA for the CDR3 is TGTGCCAGCAGTTATGCCCAGGGGCCTAGCTACGAGCAGTACTTC.

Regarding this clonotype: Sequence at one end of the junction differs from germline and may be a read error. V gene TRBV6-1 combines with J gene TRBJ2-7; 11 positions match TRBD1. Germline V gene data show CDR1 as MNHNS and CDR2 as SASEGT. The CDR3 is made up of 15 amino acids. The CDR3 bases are TGTGCCAGCAGTGAAGGGACAGGGGGCTCCTTCGAGCAGTACTTC. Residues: CASSEGTGGSFEQYF.

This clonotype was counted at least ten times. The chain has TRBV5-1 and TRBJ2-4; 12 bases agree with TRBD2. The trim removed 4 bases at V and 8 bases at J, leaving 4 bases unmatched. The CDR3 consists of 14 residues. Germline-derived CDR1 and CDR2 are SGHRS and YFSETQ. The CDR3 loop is CASSETSGGDIQYF. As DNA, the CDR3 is TGCGCCAGCAGCGAGACTAGCGGGGGTGACATTCAGTACTTC.

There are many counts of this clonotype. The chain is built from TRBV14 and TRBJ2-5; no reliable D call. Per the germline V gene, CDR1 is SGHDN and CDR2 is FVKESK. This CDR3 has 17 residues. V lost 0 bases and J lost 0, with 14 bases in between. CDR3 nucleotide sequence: TGTGCCAGCAGCCAAGAATGGTATACAGAGTACCAAGAGACCCAGTACTTC. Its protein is CASSQEWYTEYQETQYF.

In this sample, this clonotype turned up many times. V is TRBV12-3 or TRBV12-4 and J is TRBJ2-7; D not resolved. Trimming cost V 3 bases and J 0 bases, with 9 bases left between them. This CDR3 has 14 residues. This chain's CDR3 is CASSFTSASYEQYF. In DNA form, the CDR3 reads TGTGCCAGCAGTTTTACCTCCGCCTCCTACGAGCAGTACTTC.

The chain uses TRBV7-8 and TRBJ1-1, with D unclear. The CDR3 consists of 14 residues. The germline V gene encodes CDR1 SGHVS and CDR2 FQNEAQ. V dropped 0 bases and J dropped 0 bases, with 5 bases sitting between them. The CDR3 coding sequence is TGTGCCAGCAGCTTAGCGACACTGAACACTGAAGCTTTCTTT. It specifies CASSLATLNTEAFF.

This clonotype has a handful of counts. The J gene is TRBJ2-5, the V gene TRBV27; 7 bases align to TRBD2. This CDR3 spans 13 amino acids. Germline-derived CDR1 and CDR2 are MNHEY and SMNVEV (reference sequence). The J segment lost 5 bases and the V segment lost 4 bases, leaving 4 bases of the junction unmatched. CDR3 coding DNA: TGTGCCAGCAGTTACGGGGGGAAGGAGACCCAGTACTTC. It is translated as CASSYGGKETQYF.

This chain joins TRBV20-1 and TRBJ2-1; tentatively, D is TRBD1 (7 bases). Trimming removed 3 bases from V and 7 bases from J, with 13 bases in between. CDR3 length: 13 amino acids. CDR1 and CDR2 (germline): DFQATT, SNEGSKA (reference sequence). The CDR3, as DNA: TGCAGTGCTAGCCAGGGGGGCGGAAATGAGCAGTTCTTC. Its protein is CSASQGGGNEQFF.

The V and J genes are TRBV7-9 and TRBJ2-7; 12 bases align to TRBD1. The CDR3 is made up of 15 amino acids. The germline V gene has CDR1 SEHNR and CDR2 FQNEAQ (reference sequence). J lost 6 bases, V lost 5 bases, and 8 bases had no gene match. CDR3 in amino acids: CASSPMGQGAFEQYF. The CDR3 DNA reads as TGTGCCAGCAGCCCAATGGGACAGGGGGCATTCGAGCAGTACTTC.

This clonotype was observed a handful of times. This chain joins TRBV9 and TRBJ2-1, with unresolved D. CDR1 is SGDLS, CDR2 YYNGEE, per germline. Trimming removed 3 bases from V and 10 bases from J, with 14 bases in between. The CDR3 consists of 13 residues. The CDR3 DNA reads TGTGCCAGCAGCGCCGGTACGCCGACCGAGCAGTTCTTC. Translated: CASSAGTPTEQFF.

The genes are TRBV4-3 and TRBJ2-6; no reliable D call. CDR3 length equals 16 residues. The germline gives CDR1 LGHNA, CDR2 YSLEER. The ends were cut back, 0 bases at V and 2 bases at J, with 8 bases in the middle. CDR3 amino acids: CASSQDSTTGANVLTF. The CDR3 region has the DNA TGCGCCAGCAGCCAAGATTCGACAACTGGGGCCAACGTCCTGACTTTC.

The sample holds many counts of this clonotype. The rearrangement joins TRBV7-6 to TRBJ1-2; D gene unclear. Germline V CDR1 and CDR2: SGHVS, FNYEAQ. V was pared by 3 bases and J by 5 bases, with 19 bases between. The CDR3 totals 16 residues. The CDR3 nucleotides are TGTGCCAGCAGCTTGGCCCCGGACGGAGGAAATTATGGCTACACCTTC. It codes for CASSLAPDGGNYGYTF. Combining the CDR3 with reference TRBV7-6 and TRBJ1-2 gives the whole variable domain GAGVSQSPRYKVTKRGQDVALRCDPISGHVSLYWYRQALGQGPEFLTYFNYEAQQDKSGLPNDRFSAERPEGSISTLTIQRTEQRDSAMYRCASSLAPDGGNYGYTFGSGTRLTVV.

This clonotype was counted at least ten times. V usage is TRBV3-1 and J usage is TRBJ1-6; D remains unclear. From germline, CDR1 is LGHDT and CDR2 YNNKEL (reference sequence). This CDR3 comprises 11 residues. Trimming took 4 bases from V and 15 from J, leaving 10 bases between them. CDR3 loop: CASSRSRDLHF. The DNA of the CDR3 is TGTGCCAGCAGCCGGAGCCGGGACCTCCACTTT.

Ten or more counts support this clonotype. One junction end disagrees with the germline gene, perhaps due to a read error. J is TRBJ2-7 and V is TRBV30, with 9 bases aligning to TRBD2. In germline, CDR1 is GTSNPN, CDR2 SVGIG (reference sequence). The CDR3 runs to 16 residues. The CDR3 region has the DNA TGTGCCTGGAGCTTGCGGGAGGGGATAACCTCCTCCGAGCAGTACTTC. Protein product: CAWSLREGITSSEQYF.

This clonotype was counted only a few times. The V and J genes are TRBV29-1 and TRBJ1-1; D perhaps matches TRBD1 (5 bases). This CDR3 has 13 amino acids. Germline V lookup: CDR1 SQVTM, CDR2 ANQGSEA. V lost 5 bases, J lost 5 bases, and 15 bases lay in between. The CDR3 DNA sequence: TGCAGCGTTAGAGGCAGGGAGGGGACTGAAGCTTTCTTT. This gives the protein CSVRGREGTEAFF. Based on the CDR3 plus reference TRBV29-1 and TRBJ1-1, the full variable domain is SAVISQKPSRDICQRGTSLTIQCQVDSQVTMMFWYRQQPGQSLTLIATANQGSEATYESGFVIDKFPISRPNLTFSTLTVSNMSPEDSSIYLCSVRGREGTEAFFGQGTRLTVV.

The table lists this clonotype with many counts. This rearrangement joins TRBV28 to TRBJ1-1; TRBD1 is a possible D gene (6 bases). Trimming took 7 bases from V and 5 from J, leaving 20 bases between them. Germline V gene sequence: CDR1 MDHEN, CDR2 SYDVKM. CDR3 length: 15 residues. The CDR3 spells CASTLSAGASTEAFF. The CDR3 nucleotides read TGTGCCAGCACCCTCTCCGCAGGGGCAAGTACTGAAGCTTTCTTT.

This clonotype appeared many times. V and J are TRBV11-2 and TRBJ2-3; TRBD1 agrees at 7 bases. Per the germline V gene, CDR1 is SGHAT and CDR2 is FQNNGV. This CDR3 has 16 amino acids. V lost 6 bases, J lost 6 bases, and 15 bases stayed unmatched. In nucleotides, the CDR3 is TGTGCCAGCAGGATAGAAAGGGGGCTGGTCGATGATACGCAGTATTTT. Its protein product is CASRIERGLVDDTQYF.

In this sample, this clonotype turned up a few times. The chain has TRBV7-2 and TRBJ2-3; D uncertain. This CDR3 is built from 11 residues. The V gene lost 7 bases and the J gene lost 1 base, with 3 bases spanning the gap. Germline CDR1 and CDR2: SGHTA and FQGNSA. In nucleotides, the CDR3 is TGTGCCAGCAAACGCACAGATACGCAGTATTTT. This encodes CASKRTDTQYF.

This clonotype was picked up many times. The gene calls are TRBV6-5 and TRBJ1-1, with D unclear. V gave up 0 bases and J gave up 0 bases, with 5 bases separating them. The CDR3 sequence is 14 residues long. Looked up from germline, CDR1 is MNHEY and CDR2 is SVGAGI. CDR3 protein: CASSYSTVNTEAFF. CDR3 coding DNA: TGTGCCAGCAGTTACTCAACGGTGAACACTGAAGCTTTCTTT.

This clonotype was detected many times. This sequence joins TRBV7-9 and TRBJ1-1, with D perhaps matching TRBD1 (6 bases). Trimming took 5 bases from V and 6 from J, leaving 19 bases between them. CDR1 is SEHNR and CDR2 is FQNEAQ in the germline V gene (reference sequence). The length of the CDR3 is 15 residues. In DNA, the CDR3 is TGTGCCAGCAGCCTAGGGGGGGTTGCGCTTCCTGAAGCTTTCTTT. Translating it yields CASSLGGVALPEAFF.